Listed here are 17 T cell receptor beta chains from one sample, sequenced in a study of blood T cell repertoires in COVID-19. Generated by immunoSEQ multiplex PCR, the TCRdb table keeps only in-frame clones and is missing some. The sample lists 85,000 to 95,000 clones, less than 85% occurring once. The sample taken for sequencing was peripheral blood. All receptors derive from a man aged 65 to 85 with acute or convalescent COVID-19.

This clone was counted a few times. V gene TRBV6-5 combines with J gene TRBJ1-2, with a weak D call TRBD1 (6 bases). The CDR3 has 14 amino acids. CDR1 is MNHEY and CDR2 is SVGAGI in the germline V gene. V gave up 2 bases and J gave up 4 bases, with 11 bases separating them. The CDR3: CASSYGGGGYGYTF. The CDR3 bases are TGTGCCAGCAGTTACGGGGGGGGCGGCTATGGCTACACCTTC.

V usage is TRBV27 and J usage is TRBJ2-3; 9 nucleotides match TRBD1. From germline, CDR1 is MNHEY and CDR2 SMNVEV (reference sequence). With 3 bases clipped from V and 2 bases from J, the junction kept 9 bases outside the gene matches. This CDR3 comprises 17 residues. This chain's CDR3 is CASSFYSTGGITDTQYF. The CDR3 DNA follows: TGTGCCAGCAGTTTCTATTCGACAGGGGGGATCACAGATACGCAGTATTTT.

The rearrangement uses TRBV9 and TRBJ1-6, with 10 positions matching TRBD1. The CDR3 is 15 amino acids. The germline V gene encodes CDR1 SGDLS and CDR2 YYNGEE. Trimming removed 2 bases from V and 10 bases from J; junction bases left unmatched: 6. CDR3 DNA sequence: TGTGCCAGCAGCGTGACGCCGGGACAGGGGTCACCCCTCCACTTT. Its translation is CASSVTPGQGSPLHF.

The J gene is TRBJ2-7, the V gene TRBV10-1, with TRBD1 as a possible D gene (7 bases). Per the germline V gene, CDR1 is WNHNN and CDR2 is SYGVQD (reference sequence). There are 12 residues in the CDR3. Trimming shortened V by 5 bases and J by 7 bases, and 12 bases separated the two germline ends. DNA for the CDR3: TGCGCCAGCAGTAACAGGGGAGGAGAGCAGTACTTC. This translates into CASSNRGGEQYF.

The CDR3 DNA is TGCGCCAGCAGCCAAGATATCTTTGGCGGGACAGGTCAAGAGACCCAGTACTTC. It translates to CASSQDIFGGTGQETQYF. This chain links TRBV4-1 with TRBJ2-5; 8 nucleotides line up with TRBD1. CDR3 length: 18 residues. Germline values: CDR1 MGHRA, CDR2 YSYEKL. The V segment lost 0 bases and the J segment 2 bases; nucleotides outside the gene matches: 11.

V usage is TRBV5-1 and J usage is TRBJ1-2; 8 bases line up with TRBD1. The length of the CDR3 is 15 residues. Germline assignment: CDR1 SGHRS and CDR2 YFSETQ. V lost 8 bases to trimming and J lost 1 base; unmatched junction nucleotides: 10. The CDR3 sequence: CARGDRGRYNYGYTF. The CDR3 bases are TGCGCCAGAGGAGACAGGGGCCGCTATAACTATGGCTACACCTTC.

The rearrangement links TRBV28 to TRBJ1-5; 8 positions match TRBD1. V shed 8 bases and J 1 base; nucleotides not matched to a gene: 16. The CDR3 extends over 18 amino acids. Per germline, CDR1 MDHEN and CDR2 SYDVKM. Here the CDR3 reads CASRGPGQGGTSNQPQHF. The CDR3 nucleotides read TGTGCCAGCCGGGGGCCCGGACAGGGAGGGACAAGCAATCAGCCCCAGCATTTT.

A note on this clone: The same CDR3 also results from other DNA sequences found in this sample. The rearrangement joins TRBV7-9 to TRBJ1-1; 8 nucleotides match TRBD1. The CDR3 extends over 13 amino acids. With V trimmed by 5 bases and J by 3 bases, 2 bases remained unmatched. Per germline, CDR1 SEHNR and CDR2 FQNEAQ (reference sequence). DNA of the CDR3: TGTGCCAGCAGCCTGACAGGGGACACTGAAGCTTTCTTT. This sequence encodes CASSLTGDTEAFF.

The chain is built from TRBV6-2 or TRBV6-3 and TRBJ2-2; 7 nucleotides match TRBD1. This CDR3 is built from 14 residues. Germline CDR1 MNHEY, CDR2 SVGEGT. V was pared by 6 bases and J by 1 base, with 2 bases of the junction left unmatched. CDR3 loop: CASSQGENTGELFF. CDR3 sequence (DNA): TGTGCCAGCAGCCAGGGGGAGAACACCGGGGAGCTGTTTTTT.

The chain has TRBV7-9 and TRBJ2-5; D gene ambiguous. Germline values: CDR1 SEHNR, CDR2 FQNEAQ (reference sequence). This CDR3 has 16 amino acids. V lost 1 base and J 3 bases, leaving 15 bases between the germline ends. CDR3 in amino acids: CASSLVLLTREETQYF. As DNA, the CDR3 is TGTGCCAGCAGCTTAGTCCTCTTGACCCGGGAAGAGACCCAGTACTTC.

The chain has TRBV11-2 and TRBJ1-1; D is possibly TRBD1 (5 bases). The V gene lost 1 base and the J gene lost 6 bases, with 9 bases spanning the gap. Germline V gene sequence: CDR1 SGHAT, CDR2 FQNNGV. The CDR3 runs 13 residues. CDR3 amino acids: CASSLVRGAEAFF. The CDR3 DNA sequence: TGTGCCAGCAGCTTAGTTCGGGGGGCTGAAGCTTTCTTT.

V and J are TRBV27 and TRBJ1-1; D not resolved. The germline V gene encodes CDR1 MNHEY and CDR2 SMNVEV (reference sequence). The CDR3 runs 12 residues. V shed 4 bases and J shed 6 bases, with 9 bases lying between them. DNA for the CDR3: TGTGCCAGCAGTTCCAGATCCGCTGAAGCTTTCTTT. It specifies CASSSRSAEAFF.

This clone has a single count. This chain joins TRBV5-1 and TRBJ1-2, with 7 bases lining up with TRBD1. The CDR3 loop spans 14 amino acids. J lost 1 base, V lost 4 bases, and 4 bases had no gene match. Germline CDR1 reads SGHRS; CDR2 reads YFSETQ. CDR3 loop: CASSRTGDNYGYTF. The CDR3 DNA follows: TGCGCCAGCAGCCGGACAGGAGATAACTATGGCTACACCTTC.

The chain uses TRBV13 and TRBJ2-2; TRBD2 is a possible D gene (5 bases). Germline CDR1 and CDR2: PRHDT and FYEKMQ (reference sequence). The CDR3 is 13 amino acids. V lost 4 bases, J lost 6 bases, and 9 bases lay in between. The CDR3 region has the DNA TGTGCCAGCAGCTCCGGACTCGCCGGGGAGCTGTTTTTT. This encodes CASSSGLAGELFF.

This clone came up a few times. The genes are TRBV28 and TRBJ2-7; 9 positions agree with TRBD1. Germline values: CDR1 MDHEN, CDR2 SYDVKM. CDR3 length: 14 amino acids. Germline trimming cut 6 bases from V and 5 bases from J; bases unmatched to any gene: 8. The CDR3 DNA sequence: TGTGCCAGCAGACCCGGGACAGGGCTGCACGAGCAGTACTTC. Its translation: CASRPGTGLHEQYF.

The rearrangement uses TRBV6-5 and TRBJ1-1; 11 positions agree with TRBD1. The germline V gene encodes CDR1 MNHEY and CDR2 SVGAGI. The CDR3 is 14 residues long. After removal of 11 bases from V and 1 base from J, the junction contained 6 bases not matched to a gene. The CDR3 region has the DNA TGTGCCGGGACAGGGGGTTCACAGAACACTGAAGCTTTCTTT. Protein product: CAGTGGSQNTEAFF.

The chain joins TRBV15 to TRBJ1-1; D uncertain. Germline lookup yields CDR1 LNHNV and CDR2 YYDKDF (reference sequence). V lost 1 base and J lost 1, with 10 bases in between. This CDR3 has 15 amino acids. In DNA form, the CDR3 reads TGTGCCACCAGCAGAGGTGGGCTGGGGAACACTGAAGCTTTCTTT. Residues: CATSRGGLGNTEAFF.